This T cell receptor beta chain appears in the sequencing data of a study of cytomegalovirus exposure and HLA in healthy donors. Broader study findings: Among TCR beta chains, those listed as cytomegalovirus-associated numbered over 150. HLA-A and HLA-B allele assignments for most subjects were reportedly predicted accurately using TCR beta sequences.

PCR employed 60 Vbeta and 13 Jbeta primers. Sequencing used immunoSEQ multiplex PCR; TCRdb keeps in-frame clones, though not all of them. The sample carries 72,000 or so clones, roughly four fifths recorded once. The V gene end was trimmed by 3 bases and the J gene end by 0 bases; junction bases not matched to a gene: 3. CDR3 length equals 16 residues. Per the germline V gene, CDR1 is MNHEY and CDR2 is SVGAGI. Concerning this clone: What it recognizes is unknown.

This TCR was sampled from a woman aged 30 to 39 in good health and CMV-seropositive. The chain has TRBV6-5 and TRBJ1-3; 9 bases map to TRBD1. Sequencing input: PBMCs. CDR3 residues: CASSYGTGSSGNTIYF. CDR3 nucleotide sequence: TGTGCCAGCAGTTATGGGACAGGGAGCTCTGGAAACACCATATATTTT.